This TCR beta chain was profiled in a study of Graves' ophthalmopathy and Graves' hyperthyroidism. RNA transcripts served as template for amplifying TCR beta CDR3 sequences. RT-PCR with HTBI primers came first, then second-round multiplex PCR. TCRdb re-called the multiplex PCR reads through MiXCR, storing one row per CDR3 protein. In the table there are over a million distinct CDR3 sequences, 35% to 40% of which are singletons. The V and J ends lost 3 bases and 9 bases, in that order; junction bases with no gene match: 12. The CDR3 contains 15 residues. CDR1 is DFQATT and CDR2 is SNEGSKA in the germline V gene (reference sequence).

Sample: peripheral blood or thyroid tissue (not recorded which). V usage is TRBV20-1 and J usage is TRBJ2-2; 8 nucleotides match TRBD2. The clonotype originates from an adult man with Graves' hyperthyroidism. CDR3 residues: CSASVFPGGRRELFF. DNA of the CDR3: TGCAGTGCTAGTGTCTTTCCGGGGGGGCGGCGGGAGCTGTTTTTT.